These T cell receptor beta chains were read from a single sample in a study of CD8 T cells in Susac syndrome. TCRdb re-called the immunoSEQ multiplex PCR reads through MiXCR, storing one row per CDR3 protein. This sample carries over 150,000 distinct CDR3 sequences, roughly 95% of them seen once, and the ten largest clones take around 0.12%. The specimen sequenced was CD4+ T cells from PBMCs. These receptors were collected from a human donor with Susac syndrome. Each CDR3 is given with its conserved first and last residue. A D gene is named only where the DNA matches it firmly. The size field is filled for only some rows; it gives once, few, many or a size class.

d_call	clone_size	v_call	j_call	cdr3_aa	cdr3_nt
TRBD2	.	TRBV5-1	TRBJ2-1	CASDTIPGTRRIF	TGCGCCAGCGACACAATCCCCGGGACTAGAAGAATCTTC
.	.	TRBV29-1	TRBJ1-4	CSVGRGPGEKLFF	TGCAGCGTTGGGAGGGGCCCGGGCGAAAAACTGTTTTTT
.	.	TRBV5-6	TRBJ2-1	CASALLRILRDEQFF	TGTGCCAGCGCTCTCCTCAGGATTCTGCGCGATGAGCAGTTCTTC
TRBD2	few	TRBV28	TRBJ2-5	CASSSGGQETQYF	TGTGCCAGCAGTTCGGGGGGCCAAGAGACCCAGTACTTC
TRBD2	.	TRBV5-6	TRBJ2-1	CASSLGTSGHNEQFF	TGTGCCAGCAGCTTGGGGACTAGCGGTCACAATGAGCAGTTCTTC
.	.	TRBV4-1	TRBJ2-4	CASSQEKGRIDKNIQYF	TGCGCCAGCAGCCAAGAAAAGGGGAGGATCGACAAAAACATTCAGTACTTC
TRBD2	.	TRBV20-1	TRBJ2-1	CSARSLAGVNEQFF	TGCAGTGCTAGAAGCCTAGCGGGGGTCAATGAGCAGTTCTTC
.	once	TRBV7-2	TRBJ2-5	CASRQSTGHETQYF	TGTGCCAGCAGACAGTCTACAGGTCACGAGACCCAGTACTTC
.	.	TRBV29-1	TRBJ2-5	CSVEGGVETQYF	TGCAGCGTTGAAGGGGGAGTGGAGACCCAGTACTTC
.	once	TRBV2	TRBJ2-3	CASKSGGDTQYF	TGTGCCAGCAAGTCAGGCGGGGATACGCAGTATTTT
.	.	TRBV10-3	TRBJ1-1	CAISVGGMNTEAFF	TGTGCCATCAGTGTAGGAGGCATGAACACTGAAGCTTTCTTT
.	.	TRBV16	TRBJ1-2	CASSLDSIYGYTF	TGTGCCAGCAGCCTAGACAGTATCTATGGCTACACCTTC
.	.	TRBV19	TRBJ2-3	CASRGRSSSTDTQYF	TGTGCCAGTAGGGGCCGATCTAGTAGCACAGATACGCAGTATTTT